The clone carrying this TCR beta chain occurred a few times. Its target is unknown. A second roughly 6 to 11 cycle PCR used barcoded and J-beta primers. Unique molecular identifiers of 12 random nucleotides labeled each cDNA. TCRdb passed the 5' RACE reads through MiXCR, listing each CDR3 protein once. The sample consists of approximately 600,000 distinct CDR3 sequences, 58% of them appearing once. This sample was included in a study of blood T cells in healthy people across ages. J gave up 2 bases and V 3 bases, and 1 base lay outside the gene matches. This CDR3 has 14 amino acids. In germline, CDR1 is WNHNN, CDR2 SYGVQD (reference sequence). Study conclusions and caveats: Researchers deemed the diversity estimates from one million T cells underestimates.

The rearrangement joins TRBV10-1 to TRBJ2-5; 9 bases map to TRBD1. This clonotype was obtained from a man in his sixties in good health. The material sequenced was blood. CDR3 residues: CASSEGTGQETQYF. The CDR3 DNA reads TGCGCCAGCAGTGAAGGGACAGGGCAAGAGACCCAGTACTTC.